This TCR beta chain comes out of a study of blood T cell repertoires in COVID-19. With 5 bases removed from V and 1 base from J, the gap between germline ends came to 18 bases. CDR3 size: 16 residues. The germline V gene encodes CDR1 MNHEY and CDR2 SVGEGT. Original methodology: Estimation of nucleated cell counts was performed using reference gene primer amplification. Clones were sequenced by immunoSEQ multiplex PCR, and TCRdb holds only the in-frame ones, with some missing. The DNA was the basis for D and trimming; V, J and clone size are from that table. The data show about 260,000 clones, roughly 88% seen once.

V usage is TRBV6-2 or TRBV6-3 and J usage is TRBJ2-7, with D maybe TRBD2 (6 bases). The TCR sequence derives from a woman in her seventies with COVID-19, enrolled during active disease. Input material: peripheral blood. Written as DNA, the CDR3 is TGTGCCAGCAGTCGCCCTAGTAGCGGACTGTCCTACGAGCAGTACTTC. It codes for CASSRPSSGLSYEQYF.